This TCR beta chain was sequenced in a study of vaccination effects on CD4 cells after COVID-19 (dated by TCRdb to between 2021 and 2024). With regard to the full study: Two doses of either the BNT162b2 or the mRNA-1273 mRNA SARS-CoV-2 vaccine were administered to participants. The full study included over 8 COVID-19 convalescent patients and a few SARS-CoV-2-naive healthy vaccine recipients. SARS-CoV-2 spike-specific CD4+ TCR repertoires from before and after mRNA vaccination were compared in COVID-19 convalescent patients and in infection-naive vaccine recipients. In the study, cultures from other donors were sequenced using the Oncomine TCR Beta short-read assay on an Illumina iSeq 100. The research as a whole found: The study was limited by a small number of convalescent patients and lacked early post-infection timepoints. Both infection-induced and vaccine-induced clones contracted markedly at late post-vaccination timepoints, which is consistent with waning T cell responses. In healthy vaccine recipients, vaccine-induced clones were almost all SARS-CoV-2 mono-reactive, with only 1 of 255 being cross-reactive with common cold coronaviruses.

Library method: the immunoSEQ multiplex PCR assay. DNA from the cultured, isolated CD4+ T cells was subjected to TCR beta CDR3 sequencing. Under the source paper's analysis protocol: Non-productive TCR sequences were removed, reads were trimmed to the CDR3 region, and CDR3s of at least 7 amino acids were retained. The MANAFEST web app was used to pick out antigen-specific clonotypes by comparing their expansion in peptide wells with that in reference cultures. For clones to be considered positive, expansion at FDR<0.05 versus reference and all other wells, an odds ratio above 5, and a frequency above 0.1% in two replicate wells were required. A clonotype was defined as cross-reactive if the clonotype was significantly expanded both in SARS-CoV-2 spike wells and in at least one common cold coronavirus spike condition. CDR3 similarity was assessed by Levenshtein distance using the stringdist R package, and unrooted trees were constructed with ape in R 3.6.1. TCRdb mirrors the immuneACCESS table, restricted to in-frame sequences. Some clones are absent from its copies; in checked studies, under half trace to an unresolved V gene, and the reason for the others is unknown. V and J calls and clone size are those listed in that table; D and trimming were worked out from the DNA. Recorded for this sample are tens of thousands of clones; about 70% of them occurred a single time. Jointly, the top ten make up about a sixth of the sample.

This clone was found a few times. The clone's antigen remains unknown. Base-call qualities are not available, and no considerably larger clone is one nucleotide away. CDR1 SGHNT and CDR2 YYREEE were looked up in the germline V gene (reference sequence). Including cysteine and phenylalanine, the CDR3 has 11 amino acids. Only CDR3 DNA is held: 33 bases, read in frame from base 1. The trim is 7 bases for V and 1 base for J, with a gap of 5 bases between the germline ends. The ViraFEST assay stimulated PBMC with viral peptide pools and then used TCR sequencing to identify antigen-specific CD4+ T cell clonotypes by expansion. After approximately 11 days of culture, CD4+ T cells were isolated with the EasySep CD4+ T cell isolation kit. Healthy vaccine recipients had no prior SARS-CoV-2 infection, confirmed by negative nucleocapsid antibodies before and after vaccination. Some 1.9 million PBMC per well were cultured with roughly 10 ug/ml peptides in IMDM containing approximately 4.6% human AB serum, approximately 9.1 IU/ml IL-2 and gentamicin. Half of the culture medium was replaced with fresh IL-2-containing medium on days 3 and 7. Unless noted otherwise, every peptide stimulation condition was cultured in triplicate wells. PBMC were separated from whole blood using Ficoll-Paque Plus gradient centrifugation and were then either cryopreserved at -140C or used fresh. The overlapping peptide pools covered the spike proteins of SARS-CoV-2 as well as those of the common cold coronaviruses HCoV-NL63, HCoV-OC43 and HCoV-229E. The QIAamp micro DNA kit was used to extract genomic DNA from the cultured CD4+ T cells.

Recombination linked TRBV5-4 to TRBJ1-1; the D gene remains uncertain. The input for sequencing was CD4+ T cells from PBMCs cultured with HCoV-229E spike peptides, taken before COVID-19 vaccination. This specimen's cell subset or site label, per the study, means: HCoV-229E spike overlapping peptide pool stimulation. This sequence was found in a human donor who received a COVID-19 vaccine. The CDR3 region reads CASSSNTEAFF. In nucleotide form, the sequence is TGTGCCAGCTCTTCGAACACTGAAGCTTTCTTT.